The sample holds one count of the clone carrying this T cell receptor (beta chain). The source of the sample is a study of T cell responses to AZD1222 COVID-19 vaccine. The repertoire was sequenced with immunoSEQ multiplex PCR; TCRdb's copy has only in-frame clones and lacks some. The sample carries roughly 56,000 clones, approximately 83% recorded once. CDR1 and CDR2 from the germline V gene are PRHDT and FYEKMQ (reference sequence). Between the trimmed V and J ends, which lost 5 bases and 8 bases, there was a span of 24 bases. The CDR3 extends over 16 amino acids. The rearrangement uses TRBV13 and TRBJ1-2; perhaps TRBD1 as D (6 bases). This clonotype originated in an adult in good health. Specimen: peripheral blood, collected on day 0 of AZD1222 vaccination. CDR3 coding DNA: TGTGCCAGCAGCCCCCGGGGGGACACCCAACGGCCAGGCTACACCTTC. Protein product: CASSPRGDTQRPGYTF.